This TCR beta chain comes out of a study of blood T cells in healthy people across ages. Study-wide points: Any conclusive comparison of naive versus antigen-experienced cells was prevented by using unsorted PBMCs. CMV status of donors was unknown, possibly confounding expanded clonotype changes.

Healthy Caucasian individuals from Russia aged about 6 to 95 served as donors. Through a sample-barcoded 5' primer and a J-beta primer mix, a second PCR was run for roughly 7 to 11 cycles. The template-switch adaptor, which had 12 random nucleotides, put a tag on each cDNA molecule. TCRdb processed the 5' RACE reads anew with MiXCR; each CDR3 protein has one entry. The repertoire includes hundreds of thousands of distinct CDR3 sequences, approximately 21% of them detected once, and 3.5% to 4% sits in the top ten. Comments on this clonotype: Its target is not known. A much larger clonotype is one base distant, so this may be a read error.

Per germline, CDR1 SGHRS and CDR2 YFSETQ. The CDR3 runs to 14 residues. V lost 0 bases and J lost 2, with 9 bases in between. Specimen: blood. This sequence was found in a man between 65 and 85 years old in good health. V gene TRBV5-1 combines with J gene TRBJ2-7; D is unresolved. The CDR3 sequence: CASSLGYGPYEQYF. For the CDR3, the DNA is TGCGCCAGCAGCTTGGGATACGGGCCCTACGAGCAGTACTTC.